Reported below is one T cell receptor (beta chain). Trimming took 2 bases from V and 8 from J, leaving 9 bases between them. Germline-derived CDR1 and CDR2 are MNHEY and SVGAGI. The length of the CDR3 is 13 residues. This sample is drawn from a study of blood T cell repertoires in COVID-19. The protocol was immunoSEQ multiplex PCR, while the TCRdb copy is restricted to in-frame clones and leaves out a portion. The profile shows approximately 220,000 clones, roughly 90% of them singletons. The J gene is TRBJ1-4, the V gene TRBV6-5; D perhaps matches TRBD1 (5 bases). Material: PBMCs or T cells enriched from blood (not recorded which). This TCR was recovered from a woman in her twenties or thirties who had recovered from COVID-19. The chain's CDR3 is CASSYPPGEKLFF. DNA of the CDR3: TGTGCCAGCAGTTACCCGCCAGGGGAAAAACTGTTTTTT.